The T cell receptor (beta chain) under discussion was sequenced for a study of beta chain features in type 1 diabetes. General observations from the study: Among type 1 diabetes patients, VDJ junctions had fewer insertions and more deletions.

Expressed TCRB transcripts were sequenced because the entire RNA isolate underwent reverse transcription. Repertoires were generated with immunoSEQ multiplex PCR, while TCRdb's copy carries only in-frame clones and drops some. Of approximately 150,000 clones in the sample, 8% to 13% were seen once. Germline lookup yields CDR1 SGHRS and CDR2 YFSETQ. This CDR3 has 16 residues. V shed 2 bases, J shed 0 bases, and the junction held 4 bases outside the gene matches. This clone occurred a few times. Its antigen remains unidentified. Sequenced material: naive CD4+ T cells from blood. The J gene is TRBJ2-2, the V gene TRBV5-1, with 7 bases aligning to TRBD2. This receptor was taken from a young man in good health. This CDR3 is CASSFLAGANTGELFF. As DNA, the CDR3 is TGCGCCAGCAGCTTTTTGGCGGGGGCGAACACCGGGGAGCTGTTTTTT.